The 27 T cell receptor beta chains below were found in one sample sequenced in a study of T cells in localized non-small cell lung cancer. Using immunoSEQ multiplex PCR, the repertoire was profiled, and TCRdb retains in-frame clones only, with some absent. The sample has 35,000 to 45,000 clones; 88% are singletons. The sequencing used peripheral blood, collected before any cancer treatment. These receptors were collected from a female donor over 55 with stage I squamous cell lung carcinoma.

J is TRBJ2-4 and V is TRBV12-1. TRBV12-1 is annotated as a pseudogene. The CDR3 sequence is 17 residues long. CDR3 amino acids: CASSPLSPILAKNIQYF. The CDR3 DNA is TGTGCCAGCAGCCCTCTCAGCCCGATCCTAGCCAAAAACATTCAGTACTTC.

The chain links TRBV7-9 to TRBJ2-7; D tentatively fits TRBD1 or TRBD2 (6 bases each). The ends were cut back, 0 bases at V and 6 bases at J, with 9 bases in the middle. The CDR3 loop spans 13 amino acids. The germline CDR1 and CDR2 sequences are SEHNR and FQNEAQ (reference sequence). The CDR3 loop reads CASSLAGGGEQYF. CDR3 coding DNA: TGTGCCAGCAGCTTAGCCGGAGGGGGCGAGCAGTACTTC. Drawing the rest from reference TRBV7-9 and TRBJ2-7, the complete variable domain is DTGVSQNPRHKITKRGQNVTFRCDPISEHNRLYWYRQTLGQGPEFLTYFQNEAQLEKSRLLSDRFSAERPKGSFSTLEIQRTEQGDSAMYLCASSLAGGGEQYFGPGTRLTVT.

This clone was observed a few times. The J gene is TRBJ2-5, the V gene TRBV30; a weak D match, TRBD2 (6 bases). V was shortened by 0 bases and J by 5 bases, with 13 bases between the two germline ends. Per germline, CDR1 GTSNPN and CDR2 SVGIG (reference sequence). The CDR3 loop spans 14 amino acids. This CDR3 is CAWSVRGWGETQYF. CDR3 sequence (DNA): TGTGCCTGGAGTGTACGGGGGTGGGGGGAGACCCAGTACTTC. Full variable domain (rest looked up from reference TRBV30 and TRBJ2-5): SQTIHQWPATLVQPVGSPLSLECTVEGTSNPNLYWYRQAAGRGLQLLFYSVGIGQISSEVPQNLSASRPQDRQFILSSKKLLLSDSGFYLCAWSVRGWGETQYFGPGTRLLVL.

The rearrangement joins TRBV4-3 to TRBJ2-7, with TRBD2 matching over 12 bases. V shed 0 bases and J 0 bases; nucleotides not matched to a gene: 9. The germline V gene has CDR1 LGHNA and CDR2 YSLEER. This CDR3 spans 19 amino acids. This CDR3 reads CASSQDRLAGGWSSYEQYF. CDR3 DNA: TGCGCCAGCAGCCAAGATCGGCTAGCGGGAGGGTGGAGCTCCTACGAGCAGTACTTC.

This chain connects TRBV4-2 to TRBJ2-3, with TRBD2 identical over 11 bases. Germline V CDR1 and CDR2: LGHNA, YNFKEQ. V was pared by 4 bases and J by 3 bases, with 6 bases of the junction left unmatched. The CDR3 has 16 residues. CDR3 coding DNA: TGTGCCAGCAGCCCATTAGCGGGAGGGTTGACAGATACGCAGTATTTT. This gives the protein CASSPLAGGLTDTQYF.

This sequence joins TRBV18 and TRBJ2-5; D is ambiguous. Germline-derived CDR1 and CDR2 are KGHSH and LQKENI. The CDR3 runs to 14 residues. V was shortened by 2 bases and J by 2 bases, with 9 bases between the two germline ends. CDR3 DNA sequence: TGTGCCAGCTCACCAAAGGCGCGACAAGAGACCCAGTACTTC. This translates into CASSPKARQETQYF.

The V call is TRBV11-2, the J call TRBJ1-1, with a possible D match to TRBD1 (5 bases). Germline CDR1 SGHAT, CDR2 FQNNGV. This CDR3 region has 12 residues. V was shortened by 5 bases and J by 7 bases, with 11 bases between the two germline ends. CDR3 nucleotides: TGTGCCAGCAGCAAAAGACAGAGTGAAGCTTTCTTT. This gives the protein CASSKRQSEAFF. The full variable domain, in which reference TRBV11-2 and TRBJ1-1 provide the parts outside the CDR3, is EAGVAQSPRYKIIEKRQSVAFWCNPISGHATLYWYQQILGQGPKLLIQFQNNGVVDDSQLPKDRFSAERLKGVDSTLKIQPAKLEDSAVYLCASSKRQSEAFFGQGTRLTVV.

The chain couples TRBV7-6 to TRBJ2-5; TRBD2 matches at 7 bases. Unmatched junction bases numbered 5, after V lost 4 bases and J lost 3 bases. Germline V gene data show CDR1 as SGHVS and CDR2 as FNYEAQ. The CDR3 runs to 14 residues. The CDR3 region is CASSYPSGEETQYF. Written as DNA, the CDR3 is TGTGCCAGCAGCTATCCTAGCGGTGAAGAGACCCAGTACTTC.

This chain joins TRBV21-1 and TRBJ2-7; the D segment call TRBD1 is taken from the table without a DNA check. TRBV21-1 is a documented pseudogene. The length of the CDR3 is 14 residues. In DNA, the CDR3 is TGTGCCAGCAGCCACAGGGCGAGCTCCTACGAGCAGTACTTC. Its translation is CASSHRASSYEQYF.

CDR3 region: CASSHYSGSITDTQYF. In nucleotides, the CDR3 is TGTGCCAGCAGCCATTATAGCGGGAGCATTACAGATACGCAGTATTTT. The chain employs TRBV14 and TRBJ2-3; 9 bases agree with TRBD2. Looked up from germline, CDR1 is SGHDN and CDR2 is FVKESK. The trim removed 3 bases at V and 3 bases at J, leaving 7 bases unmatched. CDR3 length: 16 residues. The full variable domain, completed using reference TRBV14 and TRBJ2-3, is EAGVTQFPSHSVIEKGQTVTLRCDPISGHDNLYWYRRVMGKEIKFLLHFVKESKQDESGMPNNRFLAERTGGTYSTLKVQPAELEDSGVYFCASSHYSGSITDTQYFGPGTRLTVL.

CDR3 in DNA: TGCGCCAGCACTCCTAGCGGGAGCACCTACAATGAGCAGTTCTTC. It codes for CASTPSGSTYNEQFF. The V gene is TRBV5-1, the J gene TRBJ2-1; 10 bases match TRBD2. V dropped 6 bases and J dropped 2; count of bases not matched to a gene: 5. Germline V gives CDR1 SGHRS, CDR2 YFSETQ. The length of the CDR3 is 15 residues.

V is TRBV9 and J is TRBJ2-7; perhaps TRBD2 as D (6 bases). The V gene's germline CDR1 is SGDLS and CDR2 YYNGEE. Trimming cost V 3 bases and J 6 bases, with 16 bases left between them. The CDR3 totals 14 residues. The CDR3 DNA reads TGTGCCAGCAGCGGGGGGGATTTCGAGCGCGAGCAGTACTTC. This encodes CASSGGDFEREQYF.

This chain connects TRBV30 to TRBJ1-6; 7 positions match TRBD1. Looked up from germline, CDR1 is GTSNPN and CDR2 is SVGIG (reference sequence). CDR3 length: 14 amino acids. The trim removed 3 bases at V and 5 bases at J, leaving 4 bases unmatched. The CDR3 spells CAWSAGQDNSPLHF. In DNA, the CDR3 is TGTGCCTGGAGCGCCGGACAGGATAATTCACCCCTCCACTTT.

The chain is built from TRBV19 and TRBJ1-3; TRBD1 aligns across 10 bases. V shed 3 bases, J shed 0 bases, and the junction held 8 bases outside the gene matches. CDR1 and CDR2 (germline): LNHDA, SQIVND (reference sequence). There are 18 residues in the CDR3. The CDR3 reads CASSIKRQGANSGNTIYF. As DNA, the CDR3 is TGTGCCAGTAGTATCAAACGACAGGGGGCGAACTCTGGAAACACCATATATTTT. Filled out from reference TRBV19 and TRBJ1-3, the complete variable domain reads DGGITQSPKYLFRKEGQNVTLSCEQNLNHDAMYWYRQDPGQGLRLIYYSQIVNDFQKGDIAEGYSVSREKKESFPLTVTSAQKNPTAFYLCASSIKRQGANSGNTIYFGEGSWLTVV.

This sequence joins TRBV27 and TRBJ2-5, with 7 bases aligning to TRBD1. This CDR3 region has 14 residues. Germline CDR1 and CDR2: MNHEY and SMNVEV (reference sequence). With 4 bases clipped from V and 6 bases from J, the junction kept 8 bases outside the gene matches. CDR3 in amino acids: CASSSGTVKQTQYF. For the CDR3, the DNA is TGTGCCAGCAGTTCCGGGACAGTGAAACAGACCCAGTACTTC.

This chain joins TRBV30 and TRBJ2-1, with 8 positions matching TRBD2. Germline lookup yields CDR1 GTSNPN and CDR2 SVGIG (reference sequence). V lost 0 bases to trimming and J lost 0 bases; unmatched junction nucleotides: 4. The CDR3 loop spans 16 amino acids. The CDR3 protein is CAWSVLAGISYNEQFF. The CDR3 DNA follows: TGTGCCTGGAGTGTATTAGCGGGAATCTCCTACAATGAGCAGTTCTTC.

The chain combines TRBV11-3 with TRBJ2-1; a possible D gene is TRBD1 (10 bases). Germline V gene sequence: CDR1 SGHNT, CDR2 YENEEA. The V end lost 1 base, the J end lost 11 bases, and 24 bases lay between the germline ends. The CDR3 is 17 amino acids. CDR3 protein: CASSLGDRGLAGVQQFF. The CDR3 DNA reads TGTGCCAGCAGCTTAGGGGACAGGGGTTTAGCGGGAGTTCAGCAGTTCTTC.

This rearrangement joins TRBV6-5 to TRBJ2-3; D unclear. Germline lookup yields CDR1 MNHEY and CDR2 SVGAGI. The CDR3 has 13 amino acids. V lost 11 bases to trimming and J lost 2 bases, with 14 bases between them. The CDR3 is CASRGTYTDTQYF. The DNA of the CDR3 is TGTGCCTCCCGTGGCACCTACACAGATACGCAGTATTTT.

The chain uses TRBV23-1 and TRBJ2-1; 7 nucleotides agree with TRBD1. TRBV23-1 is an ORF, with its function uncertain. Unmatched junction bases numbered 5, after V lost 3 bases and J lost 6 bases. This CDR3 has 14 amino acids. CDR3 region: CASSHEGAGNEQFF. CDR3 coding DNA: TGCGCCAGCAGTCATGAGGGGGCGGGCAATGAGCAGTTCTTC.

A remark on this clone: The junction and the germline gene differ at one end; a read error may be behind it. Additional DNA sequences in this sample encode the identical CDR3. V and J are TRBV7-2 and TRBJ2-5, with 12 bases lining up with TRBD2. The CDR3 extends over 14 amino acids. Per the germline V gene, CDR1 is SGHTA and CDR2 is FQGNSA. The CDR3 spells CASSLAGGGETQYF. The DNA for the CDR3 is TGTGCCAGCAGCCTAGCGGGAGGGGGAGAGACCCAGTACTTC. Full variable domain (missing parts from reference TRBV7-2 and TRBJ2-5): GAGVSQSPSNKVTEKGKDVELRCDPISGHTALYWYRQSLGQGLEFLIYFQGNSAPDKSGLPSDRFSAERTGGSVSTLTIQRTQQEDSAVYLCASSLAGGGETQYFGPGTRLLVL.

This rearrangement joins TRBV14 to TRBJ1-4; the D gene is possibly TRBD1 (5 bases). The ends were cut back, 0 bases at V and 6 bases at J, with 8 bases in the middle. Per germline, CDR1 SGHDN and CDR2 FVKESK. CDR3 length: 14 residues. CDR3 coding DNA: TGTGCCAGCAGCCAAGATATCAGGGATGAAAAACTGTTTTTT. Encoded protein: CASSQDIRDEKLFF.

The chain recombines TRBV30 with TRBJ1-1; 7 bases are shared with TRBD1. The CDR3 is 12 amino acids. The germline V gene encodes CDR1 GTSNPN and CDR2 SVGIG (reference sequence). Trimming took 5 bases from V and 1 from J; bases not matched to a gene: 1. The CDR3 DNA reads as TGTGCCTGGGGGGACAGGAACACTGAAGCTTTCTTT. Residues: CAWGDRNTEAFF.

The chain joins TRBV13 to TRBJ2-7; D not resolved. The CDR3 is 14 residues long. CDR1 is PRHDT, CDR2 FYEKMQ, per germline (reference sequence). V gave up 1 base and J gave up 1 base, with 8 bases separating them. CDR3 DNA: TGTGCCAGCAGCTTAGAGGGCGGATCCTACGAGCAGTACTTC. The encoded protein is CASSLEGGSYEQYF.

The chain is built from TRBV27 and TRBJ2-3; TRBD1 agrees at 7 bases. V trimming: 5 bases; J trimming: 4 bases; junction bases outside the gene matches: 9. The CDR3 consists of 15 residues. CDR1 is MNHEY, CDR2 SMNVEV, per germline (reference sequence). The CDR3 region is CASSPDRVGADTQYF. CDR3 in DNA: TGTGCCAGCAGTCCAGACAGGGTGGGGGCAGATACGCAGTATTTT.

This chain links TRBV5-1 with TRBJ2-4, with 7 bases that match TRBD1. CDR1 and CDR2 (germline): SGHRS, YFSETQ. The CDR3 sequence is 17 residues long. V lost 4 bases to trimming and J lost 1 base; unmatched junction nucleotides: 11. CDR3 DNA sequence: TGCGCCAGCAGCGCACCCACAGGGGAGAAGGCCAAAAACATTCAGTACTTC. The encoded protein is CASSAPTGEKAKNIQYF.

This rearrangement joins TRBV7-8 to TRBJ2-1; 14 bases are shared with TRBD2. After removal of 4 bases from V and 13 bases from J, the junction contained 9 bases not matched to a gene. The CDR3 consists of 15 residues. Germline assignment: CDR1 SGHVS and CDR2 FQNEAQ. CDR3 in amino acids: CASSSGLAGGHNQFF. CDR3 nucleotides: TGTGCCAGCAGCTCCGGACTAGCGGGAGGCCATAATCAGTTCTTC.

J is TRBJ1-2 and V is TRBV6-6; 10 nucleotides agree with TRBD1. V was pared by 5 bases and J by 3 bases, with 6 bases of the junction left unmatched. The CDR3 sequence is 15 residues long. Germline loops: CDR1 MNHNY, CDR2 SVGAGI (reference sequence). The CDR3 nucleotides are TGTGCCAGCAGTAAAGGGGGACAGGGGTACTATGGCTACACCTTC. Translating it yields CASSKGGQGYYGYTF.